This T cell receptor (beta chain) was recovered during a study of cytomegalovirus exposure and HLA in healthy donors. Study findings and constraints: An analysis done earlier found most TCR beta V segments productive about 87% or about 30% of the time.

The PCR employed 60 Vbeta primers together with 13 Jbeta primers. TCRdb's copy holds only in-frame clones and misses some; the assay was immunoSEQ multiplex PCR. The sample has approximately 130,000 clones; about 81% are singletons. This clone has more than one count but fewer than ten. Its matching antigen is unknown. The origin of this receptor is a man aged 35 to 55 in good health and CMV-seronegative. Sequences were obtained from PBMCs.

In nucleotides, the CDR3 is TGCGCCAGCAGGGGCCCGAGCGGGGGGCCTGGAGAGACCCAGTACTTC. Encoded protein: CASRGPSGGPGETQYF. The chain couples TRBV10-2 to TRBJ2-5; TRBD2 aligns across 9 bases. Germline loops: CDR1 WSHSY, CDR2 SAAADI. V lost 6 bases to trimming and J lost 4 bases; unmatched junction nucleotides: 12. This CDR3 has 16 residues.